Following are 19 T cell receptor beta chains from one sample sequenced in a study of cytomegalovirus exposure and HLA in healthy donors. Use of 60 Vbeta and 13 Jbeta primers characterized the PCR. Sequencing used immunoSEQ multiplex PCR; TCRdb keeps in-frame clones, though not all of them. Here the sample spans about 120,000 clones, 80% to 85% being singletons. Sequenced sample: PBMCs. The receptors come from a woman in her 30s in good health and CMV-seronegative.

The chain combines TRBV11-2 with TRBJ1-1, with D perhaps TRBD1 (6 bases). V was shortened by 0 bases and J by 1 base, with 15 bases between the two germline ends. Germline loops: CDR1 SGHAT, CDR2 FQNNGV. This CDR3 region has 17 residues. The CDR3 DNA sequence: TGTGCCAGCAGCTTAGATTACCTGGCCAGGGGGAACACTGAAGCTTTCTTT. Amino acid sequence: CASSLDYLARGNTEAFF. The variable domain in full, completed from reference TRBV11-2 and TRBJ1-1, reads EAGVAQSPRYKIIEKRQSVAFWCNPISGHATLYWYQQILGQGPKLLIQFQNNGVVDDSQLPKDRFSAERLKGVDSTLKIQPAKLEDSAVYLCASSLDYLARGNTEAFFGQGTRLTVV.

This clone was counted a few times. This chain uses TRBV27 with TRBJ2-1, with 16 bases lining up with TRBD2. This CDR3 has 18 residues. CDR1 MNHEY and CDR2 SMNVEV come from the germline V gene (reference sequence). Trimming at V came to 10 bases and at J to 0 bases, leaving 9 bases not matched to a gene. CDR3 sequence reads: CATKPGLAGGSSYNEQFF. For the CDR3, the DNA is TGTGCCACGAAACCGGGACTAGCGGGAGGGAGCTCCTACAATGAGCAGTTCTTC.

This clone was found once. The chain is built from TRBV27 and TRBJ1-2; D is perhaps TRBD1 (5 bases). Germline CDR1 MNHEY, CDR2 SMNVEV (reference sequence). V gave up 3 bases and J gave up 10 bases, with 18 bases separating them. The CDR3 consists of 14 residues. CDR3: CASSFGNRFFSYTF. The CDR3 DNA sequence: TGTGCCAGCAGTTTTGGTAACAGGTTCTTTTCCTACACCTTC.

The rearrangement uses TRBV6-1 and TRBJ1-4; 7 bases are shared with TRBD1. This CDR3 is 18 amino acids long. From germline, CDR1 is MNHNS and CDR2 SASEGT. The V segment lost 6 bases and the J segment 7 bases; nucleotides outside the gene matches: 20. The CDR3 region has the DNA TGTGCCAGCAGGGAACTGACAGGGCCCGGCGGTTTTGGTGAAAAACTGTTTTTT. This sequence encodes CASRELTGPGGFGEKLFF.

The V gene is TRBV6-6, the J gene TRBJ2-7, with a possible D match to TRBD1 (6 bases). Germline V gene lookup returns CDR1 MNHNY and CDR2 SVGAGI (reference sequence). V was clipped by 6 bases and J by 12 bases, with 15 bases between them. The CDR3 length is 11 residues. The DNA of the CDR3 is TGTGCCAGCAGCCAGGGGTCCAACTGGTACTTC. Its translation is CASSQGSNWYF.

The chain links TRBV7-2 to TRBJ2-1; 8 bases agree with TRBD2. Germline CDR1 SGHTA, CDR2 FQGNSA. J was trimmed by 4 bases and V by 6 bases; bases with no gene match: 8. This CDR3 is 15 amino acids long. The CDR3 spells CASSLGSGRYNEQFF. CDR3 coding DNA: TGTGCCAGCAGTCTCGGAAGCGGGAGATACAATGAGCAGTTCTTC.

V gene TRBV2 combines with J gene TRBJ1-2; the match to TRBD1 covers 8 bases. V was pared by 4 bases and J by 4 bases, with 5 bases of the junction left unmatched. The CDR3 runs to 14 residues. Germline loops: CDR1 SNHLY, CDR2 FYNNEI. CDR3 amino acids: CASSGQGALYGYTF. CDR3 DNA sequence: TGTGCCAGCAGTGGGCAGGGGGCACTCTATGGCTACACCTTC.

The CDR3 DNA reads as TGTGCCAGCAGCTCCACCGGGACAGGGGGTAATCAGCCCCAGCATTTT. Translating it yields CASSSTGTGGNQPQHF. The chain joins TRBV14 to TRBJ1-5, with 11 bases matching TRBD1. The CDR3 has 16 residues. Germline CDR1 reads SGHDN; CDR2 reads FVKESK. J gave up 4 bases and V 5 bases, and 7 bases lay outside the gene matches.

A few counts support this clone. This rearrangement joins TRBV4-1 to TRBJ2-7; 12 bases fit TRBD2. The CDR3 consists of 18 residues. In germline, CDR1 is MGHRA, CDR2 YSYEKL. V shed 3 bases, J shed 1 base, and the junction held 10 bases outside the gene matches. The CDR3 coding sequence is TGCGCCAGCAGCCACCCGACTAGCGGGAGTTTGGGTTCCTACGAGCAGTACTTC. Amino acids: CASSHPTSGSLGSYEQYF.

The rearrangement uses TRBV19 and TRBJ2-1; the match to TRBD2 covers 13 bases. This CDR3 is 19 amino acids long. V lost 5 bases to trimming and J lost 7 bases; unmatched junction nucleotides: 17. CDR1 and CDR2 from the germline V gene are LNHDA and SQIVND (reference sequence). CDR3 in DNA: TGTGCCAGTAGTTCCAGGACTAGCGGGAGAGTTGCGATTGGGAATGAGCAGTTCTTC. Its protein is CASSSRTSGRVAIGNEQFF.

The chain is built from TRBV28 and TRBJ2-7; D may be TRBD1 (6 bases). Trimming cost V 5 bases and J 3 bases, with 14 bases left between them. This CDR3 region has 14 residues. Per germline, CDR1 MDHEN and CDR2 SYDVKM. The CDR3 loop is CASSPPAGDYEQYF. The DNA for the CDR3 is TGTGCCAGCAGTCCTCCCGCAGGGGACTACGAGCAGTACTTC.

The CDR3 here is CASSATSGNVEQFF. Here the CDR3 DNA reads TGCGCCAGCAGCGCGACTAGCGGGAATGTTGAGCAGTTCTTC. The genes are TRBV5-1 and TRBJ2-1, with TRBD2 identical over 11 bases. This CDR3 region has 14 residues. Trimming cost V 4 bases and J 9 bases; bases outside gene matches: 6. CDR1 and CDR2 from the germline V gene are SGHRS and YFSETQ.

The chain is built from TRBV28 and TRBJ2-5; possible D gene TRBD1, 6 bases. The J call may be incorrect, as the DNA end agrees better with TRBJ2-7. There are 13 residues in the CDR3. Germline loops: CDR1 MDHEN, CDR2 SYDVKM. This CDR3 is CASRLTGTYEQYF. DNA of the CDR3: TGTGCCAGCAGACTCACAGGGACCTACGAGCAGTACTTC.

The CDR3 sequence is CASMNDRVRETQYF. The CDR3 DNA reads TGCGCCAGCATGAACGACAGGGTACGAGAGACCCAGTACTTC. This chain links TRBV5-1 with TRBJ2-5; 7 nucleotides align to TRBD1. There are 14 residues in the CDR3. Looked up from germline, CDR1 is SGHRS and CDR2 is YFSETQ. The trim removed 6 bases at V and 4 bases at J, leaving 9 bases unmatched.

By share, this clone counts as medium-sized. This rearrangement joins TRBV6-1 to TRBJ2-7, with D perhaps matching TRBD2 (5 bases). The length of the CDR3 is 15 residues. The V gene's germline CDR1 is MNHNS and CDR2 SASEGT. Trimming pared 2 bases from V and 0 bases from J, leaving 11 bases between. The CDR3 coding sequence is TGTGCCAGCAGTGAACTACCCGGGGACTCCTACGAGCAGTACTTC. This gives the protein CASSELPGDSYEQYF.

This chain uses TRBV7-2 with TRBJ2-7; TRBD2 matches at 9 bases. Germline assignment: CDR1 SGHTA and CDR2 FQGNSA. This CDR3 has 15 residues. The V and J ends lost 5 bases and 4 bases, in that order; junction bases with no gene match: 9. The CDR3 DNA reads TGTGCCAGCAGCCCACAGCGGGGGGCTGGTTACGAGCAGTACTTC. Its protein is CASSPQRGAGYEQYF.

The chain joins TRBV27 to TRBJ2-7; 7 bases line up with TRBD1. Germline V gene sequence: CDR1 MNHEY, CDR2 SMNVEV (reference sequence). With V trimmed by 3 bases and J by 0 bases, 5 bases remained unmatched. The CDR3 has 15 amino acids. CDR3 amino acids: CASSLRQGTSYEQYF. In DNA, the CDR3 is TGTGCCAGCAGTTTGCGACAGGGAACCTCCTACGAGCAGTACTTC.

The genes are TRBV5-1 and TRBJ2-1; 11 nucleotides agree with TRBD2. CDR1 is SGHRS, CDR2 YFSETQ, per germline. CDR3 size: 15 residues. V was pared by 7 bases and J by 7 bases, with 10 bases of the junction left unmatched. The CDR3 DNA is TGCGCCAGCGTCCTGTTAGCGGGAGGGTTGAATGAGCAGTTCTTC. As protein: CASVLLAGGLNEQFF.

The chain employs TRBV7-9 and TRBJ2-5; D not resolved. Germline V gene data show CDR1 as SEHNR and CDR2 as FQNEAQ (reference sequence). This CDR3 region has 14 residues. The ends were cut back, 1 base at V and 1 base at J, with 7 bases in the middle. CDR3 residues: CASSLGRSQETQYF. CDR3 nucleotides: TGTGCCAGCAGCTTAGGCCGGTCCCAAGAGACCCAGTACTTC.